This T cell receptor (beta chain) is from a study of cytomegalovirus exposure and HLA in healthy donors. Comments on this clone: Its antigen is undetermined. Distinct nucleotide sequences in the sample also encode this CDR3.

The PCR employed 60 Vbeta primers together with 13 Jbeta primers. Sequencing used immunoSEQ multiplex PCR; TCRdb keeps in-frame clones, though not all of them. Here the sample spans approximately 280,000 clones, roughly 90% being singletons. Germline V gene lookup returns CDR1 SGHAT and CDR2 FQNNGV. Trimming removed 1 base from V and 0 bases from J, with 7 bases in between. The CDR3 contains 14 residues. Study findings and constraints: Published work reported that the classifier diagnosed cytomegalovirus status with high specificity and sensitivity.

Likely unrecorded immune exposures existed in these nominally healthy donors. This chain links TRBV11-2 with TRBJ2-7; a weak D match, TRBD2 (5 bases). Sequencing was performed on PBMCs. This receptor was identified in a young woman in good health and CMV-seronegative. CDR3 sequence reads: CASSLGGGSYEQYF. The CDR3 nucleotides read TGTGCCAGCAGCTTAGGAGGAGGCTCCTACGAGCAGTACTTC.